These 7 T cell receptor beta chains were sequenced from one sample in a study of graft-versus-host responses after intestinal transplantation. Sequenced by immunoSEQ multiplex PCR; TCRdb stores in-frame clones only, minus some. Here the sample spans about 27,000 clones, 85% to 95% being singletons. The starting material was PBMCs, obtained 18 days after transplant. The receptors here all came from a human patient who received an intestinal transplant, so some T cells may come from the graft donor.

The rearrangement uses TRBV5-4 and TRBJ2-2; no reliable D call. Trimming stripped 0 bases from V and 7 bases from J, with 10 bases between. CDR3 length equals 14 residues. Germline CDR1 and CDR2: SGHNT and YYREEE (reference sequence). CDR3 sequence: CASSLGLVVGELFF. The CDR3 DNA reads as TGTGCCAGCAGCTTGGGGCTAGTTGTCGGGGAGCTGTTTTTT.

V gene TRBV27 combines with J gene TRBJ1-6, with a possible D match to TRBD1 (6 bases). Looked up from germline, CDR1 is MNHEY and CDR2 is SMNVEV (reference sequence). Trimming left V 10 bases short and J 6 bases short, with 25 bases between. The CDR3 contains 17 residues. CDR3 sequence (DNA): TGTGCCACCCGGCGGCCGGGGGGCGGAAACCTTAATTCACCCCTCCACTTT. Translated: CATRRPGGGNLNSPLHF.

The rearrangement joins TRBV4-1 to TRBJ1-1; no definite D call. The germline gives CDR1 MGHRA, CDR2 YSYEKL. The length of the CDR3 is 15 residues. The V end was cut by 4 bases, the J end by 0 bases, with 12 bases between. CDR3 sequence reads: CASSPNTRLNTEAFF. For the CDR3, the DNA is TGCGCCAGCAGCCCGAACACTAGATTGAACACTGAAGCTTTCTTT.

V usage is TRBV11-2 and J usage is TRBJ2-2; D is possibly TRBD1 (9 bases). The CDR3 is 18 amino acids. Germline V CDR1 and CDR2: SGHAT, FQNNGV. The V end was cut by 4 bases, the J end by 6 bases, with 24 bases between. Here the CDR3 reads CASSSPRGGTGTAGELFF. The CDR3 coding sequence is TGTGCCAGCAGCTCACCCCGGGGGGGGACAGGGACGGCCGGGGAGCTGTTTTTT.

The chain has TRBV27 and TRBJ1-4, with D maybe TRBD1 (6 bases). The CDR3 runs 13 residues. The germline CDR1 and CDR2 sequences are MNHEY and SMNVEV (reference sequence). V lost 6 bases and J 8 bases, leaving 13 bases between the germline ends. The CDR3 region has the DNA TGTGCCAGCAGCCCAGGGGCCTCCGAAAAACTGTTTTTT. This codes for CASSPGASEKLFF.

The gene calls are TRBV6-1 and TRBJ1-5; D gene ambiguous. V was shortened by 7 bases and J by 7 bases, with 17 bases between the two germline ends. The CDR3 is 14 residues long. Looked up from germline, CDR1 is MNHNS and CDR2 is SASEGT. The CDR3: CASTQWFSGQPQHF. The CDR3 DNA reads as TGTGCCAGCACTCAGTGGTTCTCGGGACAGCCCCAGCATTTT.

The genes are TRBV4-1 and TRBJ2-1; either TRBD1 or TRBD2 may supply D (5 bases each). Trimming left V 5 bases short and J 5 bases short, with 19 bases between. Germline V CDR1 and CDR2: MGHRA, YSYEKL. The CDR3 runs 16 residues. CDR3 loop: CASSSPRGLLNNEQFF. DNA of the CDR3: TGCGCCAGCAGCTCTCCGAGGGGATTACTTAACAATGAGCAGTTCTTC.